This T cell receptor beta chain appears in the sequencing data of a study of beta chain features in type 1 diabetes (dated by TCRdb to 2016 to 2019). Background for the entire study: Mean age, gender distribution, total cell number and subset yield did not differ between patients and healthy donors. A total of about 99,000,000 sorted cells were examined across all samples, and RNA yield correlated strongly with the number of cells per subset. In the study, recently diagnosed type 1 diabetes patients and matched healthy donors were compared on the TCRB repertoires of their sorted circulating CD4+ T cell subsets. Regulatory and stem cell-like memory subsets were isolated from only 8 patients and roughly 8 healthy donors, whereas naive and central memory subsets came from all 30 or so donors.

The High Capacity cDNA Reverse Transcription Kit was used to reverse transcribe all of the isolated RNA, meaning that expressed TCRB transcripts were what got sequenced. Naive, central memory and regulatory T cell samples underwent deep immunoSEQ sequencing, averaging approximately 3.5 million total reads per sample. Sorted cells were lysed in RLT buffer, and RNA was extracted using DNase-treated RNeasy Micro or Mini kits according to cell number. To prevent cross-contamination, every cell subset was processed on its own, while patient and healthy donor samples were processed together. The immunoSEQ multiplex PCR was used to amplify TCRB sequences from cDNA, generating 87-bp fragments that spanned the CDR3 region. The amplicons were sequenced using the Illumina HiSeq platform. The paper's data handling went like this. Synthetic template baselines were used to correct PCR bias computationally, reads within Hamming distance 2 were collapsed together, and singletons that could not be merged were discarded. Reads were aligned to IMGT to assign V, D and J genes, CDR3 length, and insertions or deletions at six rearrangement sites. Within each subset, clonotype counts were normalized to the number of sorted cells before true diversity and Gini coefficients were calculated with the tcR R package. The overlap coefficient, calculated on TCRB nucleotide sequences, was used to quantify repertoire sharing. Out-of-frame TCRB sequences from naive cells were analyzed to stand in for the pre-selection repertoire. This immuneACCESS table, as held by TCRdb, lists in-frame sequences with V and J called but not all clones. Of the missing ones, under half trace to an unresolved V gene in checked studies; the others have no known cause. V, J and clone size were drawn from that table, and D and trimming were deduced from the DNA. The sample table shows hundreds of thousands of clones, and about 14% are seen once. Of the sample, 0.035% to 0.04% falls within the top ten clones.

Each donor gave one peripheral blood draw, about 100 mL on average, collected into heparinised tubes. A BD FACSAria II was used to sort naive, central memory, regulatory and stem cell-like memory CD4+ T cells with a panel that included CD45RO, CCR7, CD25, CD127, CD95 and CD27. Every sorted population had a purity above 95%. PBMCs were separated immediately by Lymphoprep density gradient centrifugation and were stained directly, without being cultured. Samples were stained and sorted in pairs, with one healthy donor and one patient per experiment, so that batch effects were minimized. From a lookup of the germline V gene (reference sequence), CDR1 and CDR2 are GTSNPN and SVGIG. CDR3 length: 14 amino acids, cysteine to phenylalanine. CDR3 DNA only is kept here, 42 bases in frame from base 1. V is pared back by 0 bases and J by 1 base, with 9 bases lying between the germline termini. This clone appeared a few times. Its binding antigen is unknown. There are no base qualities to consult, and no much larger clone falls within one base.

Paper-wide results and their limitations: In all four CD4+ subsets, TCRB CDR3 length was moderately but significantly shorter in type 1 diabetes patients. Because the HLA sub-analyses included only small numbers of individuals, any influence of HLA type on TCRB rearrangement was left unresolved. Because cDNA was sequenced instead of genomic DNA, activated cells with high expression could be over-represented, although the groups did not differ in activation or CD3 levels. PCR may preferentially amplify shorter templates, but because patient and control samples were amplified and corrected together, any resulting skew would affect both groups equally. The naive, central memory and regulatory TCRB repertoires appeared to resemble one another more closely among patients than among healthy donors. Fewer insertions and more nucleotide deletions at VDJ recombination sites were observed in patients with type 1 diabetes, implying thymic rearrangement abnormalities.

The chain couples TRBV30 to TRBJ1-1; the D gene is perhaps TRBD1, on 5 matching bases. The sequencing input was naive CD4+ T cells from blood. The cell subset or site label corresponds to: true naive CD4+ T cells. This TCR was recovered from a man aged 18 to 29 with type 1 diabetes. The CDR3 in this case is CAWSVAGRNTEAFF. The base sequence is TGTGCCTGGAGTGTAGCAGGGAGGAACACTGAAGCTTTCTTT. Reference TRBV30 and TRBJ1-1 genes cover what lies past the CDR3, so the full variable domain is SQTIHQWPATLVQPVGSPLSLECTVEGTSNPNLYWYRQAAGRGLQLLFYSVGIGQISSEVPQNLSASRPQDRQFILSSKKLLLSDSGFYLCAWSVAGRNTEAFFGQGTRLTVV.